The 30 T cell receptor beta chains reported below all come from one sample, sequenced in a study of blood T cell repertoires in COVID-19. Libraries were prepared by immunoSEQ multiplex PCR; TCRdb keeps only in-frame clonotypes and omits some of them. The table records about 300,000 clones, just under 90% of them present only once. The sequencing input was PBMCs or T cells enriched from blood (not recorded which). The receptors originated from a woman in her 50s who had been exposed to COVID-19.

This clone was observed once. V and J are TRBV5-1 and TRBJ2-5, with 10 positions matching TRBD1. Germline V gene sequence: CDR1 SGHRS, CDR2 YFSETQ. V lost 6 bases, J lost 3 bases, and 5 bases stayed unmatched. This CDR3 is 14 amino acids long. CDR3 protein: CASTPGTGEETQYF. The CDR3 DNA is TGCGCCAGCACCCCCGGGACAGGGGAAGAGACCCAGTACTTC.

J is TRBJ1-1 and V is TRBV19, with a tentative D call TRBD1 (6 bases). CDR1 is LNHDA, CDR2 SQIVND, per germline (reference sequence). Trimming left V 8 bases short and J 4 bases short, with 17 bases between. The CDR3 spans 14 residues. The CDR3 DNA reads as TGTGCCAGTCAAACCGGGGGGCTGGGCACTGAAGCTTTCTTT. Residues: CASQTGGLGTEAFF.

V is TRBV27 and J is TRBJ1-3, with D perhaps matching TRBD1 (6 bases). Germline values: CDR1 MNHEY, CDR2 SMNVEV (reference sequence). The CDR3 length is 14 residues. The V gene lost 1 base and the J gene lost 2 bases, with 6 bases spanning the gap. As DNA, the CDR3 is TGTGCCAGCAGTTTATGGGGGCCTGGAAACACCATATATTTT. Protein sequence: CASSLWGPGNTIYF.

The chain employs TRBV2 and TRBJ2-1; D is ambiguous. Trimming took off 4 bases at V and 4 bases at J, with 11 bases between the two ends. Germline V gene lookup returns CDR1 SNHLY and CDR2 FYNNEI. The CDR3 is made up of 14 amino acids. The CDR3 DNA reads TGTGCCAGCAGTGGGGTAGCCAAATACAATGAGCAGTTCTTC. The encoded protein is CASSGVAKYNEQFF.

This clone came up a few times. This chain connects TRBV12-3 or TRBV12-4 to TRBJ2-5, with D perhaps matching TRBD1 (6 bases). The ends were cut back, 7 bases at V and 0 bases at J, with 9 bases in the middle. The CDR3 consists of 13 residues. DNA for the CDR3: TGTGCCAGCAACAGGGCCAACCAAGAGACCCAGTACTTC. Translation: CASNRANQETQYF.

The chain has TRBV4-1 and TRBJ1-4; D possibly corresponds to TRBD1 (5 bases). CDR3 length equals 15 residues. Trimming took off 4 bases at V and 4 bases at J, with 13 bases between the two ends. Germline CDR1 MGHRA, CDR2 YSYEKL. DNA for the CDR3: TGCGCCAGCAGCCTAGACAGTCTGAATAATGAAAAACTGTTTTTT. It is translated as CASSLDSLNNEKLFF.

This sequence joins TRBV19 and TRBJ2-3; 9 bases align to TRBD2. CDR1 and CDR2 (germline): LNHDA, SQIVND (reference sequence). J lost 2 bases, V lost 8 bases, and 8 bases had no gene match. The CDR3 is 15 amino acids. CDR3 amino acids: CASRRLAGNTDTQYF. CDR3 nucleotide sequence: TGTGCCAGTCGCCGTCTAGCGGGGAACACAGATACGCAGTATTTT. The complete variable domain, with remaining parts taken from reference TRBV19 and TRBJ2-3, reads DGGITQSPKYLFRKEGQNVTLSCEQNLNHDAMYWYRQDPGQGLRLIYYSQIVNDFQKGDIAEGYSVSREKKESFPLTVTSAQKNPTAFYLCASRRLAGNTDTQYFGPGTRLTVL.

V gene TRBV7-9 combines with J gene TRBJ2-7; no clear D gene. Trimming took off 8 bases at V and 0 bases at J, with 14 bases between the two ends. The CDR3 is made up of 14 amino acids. Germline lookup yields CDR1 SEHNR and CDR2 FQNEAQ (reference sequence). The CDR3 region has the DNA TGTGCCAGCTCCCTCCAAGACACCTCCTACGAGCAGTACTTC. As protein: CASSLQDTSYEQYF. Full variable domain (remainder filled in from reference TRBV7-9 and TRBJ2-7): DTGVSQNPRHKITKRGQNVTFRCDPISEHNRLYWYRQTLGQGPEFLTYFQNEAQLEKSRLLSDRFSAERPKGSFSTLEIQRTEQGDSAMYLCASSLQDTSYEQYFGPGTRLTVT.

The rearrangement links TRBV7-2 to TRBJ2-7; tentative D call: TRBD1 (5 bases). CDR1 is SGHTA and CDR2 is FQGNSA in the germline V gene. V was trimmed by 5 bases and J by 4 bases, leaving 12 bases between them. The CDR3 extends over 13 amino acids. Written as DNA, the CDR3 is TGTGCCAGCAGCACACGACAGATTTACGAGCAGTACTTC. Translation: CASSTRQIYEQYF.

V usage is TRBV19 and J usage is TRBJ1-1; D might be TRBD1 (6 bases). The CDR3 has 15 amino acids. CDR1 LNHDA and CDR2 SQIVND come from the germline V gene (reference sequence). V was trimmed by 3 bases and J by 0 bases, leaving 11 bases between them. Written as DNA, the CDR3 is TGTGCCAGTAGTATCGGGGGGGCCATGAACACTGAAGCTTTCTTT. Protein sequence: CASSIGGAMNTEAFF.

This chain connects TRBV27 to TRBJ1-1; D is unresolved. Germline V gene lookup returns CDR1 MNHEY and CDR2 SMNVEV (reference sequence). V was trimmed by 4 bases and J by 1 base, leaving 10 bases between them. This CDR3 has 14 residues. The CDR3: CASSSRRENTEAFF. CDR3 coding DNA: TGTGCCAGCAGTTCCCGCCGCGAGAACACTGAAGCTTTCTTT.

The chain is built from TRBV19 and TRBJ1-3; D remains unclear. The CDR3 spans 15 residues. V was shortened by 0 bases and J by 1 base, with 7 bases between the two germline ends. The germline V gene encodes CDR1 LNHDA and CDR2 SQIVND (reference sequence). Written as DNA, the CDR3 is TGTGCCAGTAGTATAGATTCCGGGTCTGGAAACACCATATATTTT. Encoded protein: CASSIDSGSGNTIYF.

V usage is TRBV28 and J usage is TRBJ2-2, with D maybe TRBD1 (6 bases). There are 12 residues in the CDR3. Germline CDR1 and CDR2: MDHEN and SYDVKM. Trimming cost V 8 bases and J 7 bases, with 11 bases left between them. This CDR3 reads CASQGRIGELFF. Written as DNA, the CDR3 is TGTGCCAGCCAGGGGCGGATCGGGGAGCTGTTTTTT.

V and J are TRBV7-2 and TRBJ2-7, with TRBD2 matching 15 bases. J gave up 0 bases and V 5 bases, and 2 bases lay outside the gene matches. The CDR3 covers 16 residues. CDR1 SGHTA and CDR2 FQGNSA come from the germline V gene. The CDR3 bases are TGTGCCAGCAGCCGGACTAGCGGGGGGGCCTCCTACGAGCAGTACTTC. It specifies CASSRTSGGASYEQYF.

This clone showed up just a few times. The V and J genes are TRBV30 and TRBJ2-2; 10 bases fit TRBD1. The CDR3 totals 13 residues. Per germline, CDR1 GTSNPN and CDR2 SVGIG (reference sequence). The CDR3 loop reads CGGQGRGTGELFF. Written as DNA, the CDR3 is TGTGGGGGACAGGGGAGAGGCACCGGGGAGCTGTTTTTT.

The gene calls are TRBV10-3 and TRBJ2-5; D is perhaps TRBD2 (5 bases). Trimming removed 2 bases at V and 4 bases at J, with 11 bases between. CDR1 is ENHRY, CDR2 SYGVKD, per germline. CDR3 length: 14 residues. DNA for the CDR3: TGTGCCATCAGTGAGGGTCCAGGAGGAGAGACCCAGTACTTC. Protein sequence: CAISEGPGGETQYF.

The chain links TRBV11-3 to TRBJ2-7, with 15 bases that match TRBD2. CDR1 is SGHNT, CDR2 YENEEA, per germline. V gave up 0 bases and J gave up 4 bases; unmatched junction bases: 10. There are 19 residues in the CDR3. CDR3 DNA sequence: TGTGCCAGCAGCTTAGAAGGACTAGCGGGGGGGCCGGAGAAGTACGAGCAGTACTTC. Translated: CASSLEGLAGGPEKYEQYF.

The gene calls are TRBV13 and TRBJ2-4; 7 nucleotides line up with TRBD2. V shed 2 bases and J 8 bases; nucleotides not matched to a gene: 0. The CDR3 covers 12 residues. Germline CDR1 is PRHDT and CDR2 is FYEKMQ (reference sequence). The CDR3 DNA is TGTGCCAGCAGCTTACGGGGGGACATTCAGTACTTC. It codes for CASSLRGDIQYF.

The chain recombines TRBV3-1 (or the pseudogene TRBV3-2) with TRBJ2-5; perhaps TRBD2 as D (6 bases). V lost 4 bases, J lost 2 bases, and 17 bases lay in between. CDR1 LGHDT and CDR2 YNNKEL come from the germline V gene (reference sequence). This CDR3 is 16 amino acids long. CDR3 loop: CASSPAGSGLQETQYF. The CDR3, as DNA: TGTGCCAGCAGCCCAGCCGGTTCGGGACTTCAAGAGACCCAGTACTTC.

The CDR3 DNA is TGTGCCAGCAGCCAAGTATACAGGGGTACGATGAACACTGAAGCTTTCTTT. It codes for CASSQVYRGTMNTEAFF. The chain combines TRBV3-1 (or the pseudogene TRBV3-2) with TRBJ1-1; TRBD1 aligns across 7 bases. The CDR3 spans 17 residues. V lost 1 base to trimming and J lost 0 bases; unmatched junction nucleotides: 8. Germline assignment: CDR1 LGHDT and CDR2 YNNKEL (reference sequence).

This chain connects TRBV7-2 to TRBJ2-1; tentatively, D is TRBD1 (6 bases). This CDR3 has 16 amino acids. The germline gives CDR1 SGHTA, CDR2 FQGNSA. Deletions cut 5 bases from V and 3 bases from J, with 17 bases between. In DNA form, the CDR3 reads TGTGCCAGCAGCGCCCCGGGACAAATTGTCTACAATGAGCAGTTCTTC. Amino acid sequence: CASSAPGQIVYNEQFF.

The rearrangement links TRBV4-2 to TRBJ1-4; a possible D gene is TRBD1 (6 bases). Per germline, CDR1 LGHNA and CDR2 YNFKEQ. The CDR3 has 15 amino acids. The V and J ends lost 1 base and 5 bases respectively, with 11 bases between them. CDR3 amino acids: CASSQVQGGNEKLFF. For the CDR3, the DNA is TGTGCCAGCAGCCAAGTTCAAGGGGGAAATGAAAAACTGTTTTTT.

The DNA for the CDR3 is TGTGCTAGTGGCTCAGGGGCGGCAGATACGCAGTATTTT. It is translated as CASGSGAADTQYF. This chain links TRBV12-5 with TRBJ2-3; TRBD1 might be the D (6 bases). V lost 6 bases to trimming and J lost 4 bases, with 11 bases between them. The CDR3 covers 13 residues. Germline CDR1 is LGHNT and CDR2 is FRNRAP.

The rearrangement joins TRBV6-5 to TRBJ1-1; unclear D gene. Trimming took off 0 bases at V and 5 bases at J, with 13 bases between the two ends. The CDR3 runs 15 residues. Germline V gene data show CDR1 as MNHEY and CDR2 as SVGAGI. The chain's CDR3 is CASSYSIGGRTEAFF. The CDR3 coding sequence is TGTGCCAGCAGTTACTCGATTGGCGGAAGGACTGAAGCTTTCTTT.

The J gene is TRBJ1-4, the V gene TRBV5-1, with D unclear. Germline lookup yields CDR1 SGHRS and CDR2 YFSETQ. V lost 1 base to trimming and J lost 3 bases, with 13 bases between them. This CDR3 comprises 16 residues. The CDR3: CASSLFGGDPNEKLFF. Here the CDR3 DNA reads TGCGCCAGCAGCTTGTTCGGAGGTGACCCTAATGAAAAACTGTTTTTT.

The chain has TRBV5-1 and TRBJ2-1, with 9 bases fitting TRBD2. The germline gives CDR1 SGHRS, CDR2 YFSETQ. The CDR3 spans 16 residues. With 0 bases clipped from V and 4 bases from J, the junction kept 5 bases outside the gene matches. In nucleotides, the CDR3 is TGCGCCAGCAGCTTGGATGGAGCGGGGGGTTACAATGAGCAGTTCTTC. Protein: CASSLDGAGGYNEQFF.

The V gene is TRBV21-1, the J gene TRBJ2-3; the DNA was not compared with TRBD2, the D call given in the table. TRBV21-1 is a pseudogene segment. The CDR3 is 15 amino acids. CDR3 in DNA: TGTGCCAGCAGCAAAGCGCTGTGGAGGGGAGATACGCAGTATTTT. The encoded protein is CASSKALWRGDTQYF.

The chain uses TRBV7-2 and TRBJ1-6; D is unresolved. The ends were cut back, 1 base at V and 7 bases at J, with 11 bases in the middle. CDR1 is SGHTA and CDR2 is FQGNSA in the germline V gene. The CDR3 consists of 15 residues. The CDR3 coding sequence is TGTGCCAGCAGCTTAGTTGGCGGGAAGAATTCACCCCTCCACTTT. This codes for CASSLVGGKNSPLHF.

The V and J genes are TRBV6-1 and TRBJ1-1, with TRBD1 matching over 7 bases. Germline CDR1 reads MNHNS; CDR2 reads SASEGT. The ends lost 2 bases at V and 3 bases at J; junction bases unmatched: 9. This CDR3 is 16 amino acids long. The CDR3 loop is CASSEFILDRDTEAFF. As DNA, the CDR3 is TGTGCCAGCAGTGAATTCATTCTAGACAGGGACACTGAAGCTTTCTTT.

The J gene is TRBJ2-3, the V gene TRBV28, with 8 bases that match TRBD1. From germline, CDR1 is MDHEN and CDR2 SYDVKM. The CDR3 spans 16 residues. J lost 1 base, V lost 6 bases, and 9 bases had no gene match. The CDR3 sequence is CASRERQGAGTDTQYF. The CDR3 DNA is TGTGCCAGCAGAGAGAGGCAGGGGGCTGGCACAGATACGCAGTATTTT.